The 7 T cell receptor beta chains listed next were all sequenced from one sample in a study of low-dose radiotherapy and immunotherapy resistance in tumors. TRAV- and TRBV-specific primers, spanning alpha and beta chains, primed first-strand cDNA. Both a constant-region primer and a V-primer adapter served to amplify TCRs across roughly 20 PCR cycles. MiXCR, applied by TCRdb to the reads, yields one record per CDR3 protein. The data hold around 76,000 distinct CDR3 sequences, with around a third observed a single time. Indicated time point: before trial treatment. The sequencing used PBMCs, collected before treatment. Receptors were obtained from a female donor with ovarian cancer.

This sequence joins TRBV5-6 and TRBJ2-7; 7 bases map to TRBD2. After removal of 5 bases from V and 0 bases from J, the junction contained 14 bases not matched to a gene. The length of the CDR3 is 17 residues. Germline lookup yields CDR1 SGHDT and CDR2 YYEEEE. The CDR3 region is CASSFSPGLPRSYEQYF. CDR3 in DNA: TGTGCCAGCAGTTTTTCCCCGGGACTACCTCGCTCCTACGAGCAGTACTTC.

This clonotype was recorded many times. The chain uses TRBV4-1 and TRBJ2-2; D unresolved. CDR1 MGHRA and CDR2 YSYEKL come from the germline V gene. V lost 0 bases and J 3 bases, leaving 8 bases between the germline ends. The CDR3 is made up of 15 amino acids. CDR3 bases: TGCGCCAGCAGCCAAGATAGCCGGGACACCGGGGAGCTGTTTTTT. It codes for CASSQDSRDTGELFF.

This clonotype has a handful of counts. V is TRBV30 and J is TRBJ1-2, with 9 bases identical to TRBD1. From germline, CDR1 is GTSNPN and CDR2 SVGIG (reference sequence). This CDR3 has 13 amino acids. With V trimmed by 2 bases and J by 8 bases, 6 bases remained unmatched. Here the CDR3 reads CAWSRDRVRGYTF. CDR3 DNA sequence: TGTGCCTGGAGTAGGGACAGGGTTCGCGGCTACACCTTC.

This clonotype was observed many times. DNA for the CDR3: TGTGCCAGCAGCTTTTTTGGACAGCAGGGAATAGAGTACGAGCAGTACTTC. It specifies CASSFFGQQGIEYEQYF. The V gene is TRBV7-8, the J gene TRBJ2-7; weak D call: TRBD1 (6 bases). V lost 3 bases and J 4 bases, leaving 22 bases between the germline ends. CDR1 is SGHVS, CDR2 FQNEAQ, per germline. The CDR3 runs 17 residues.

This clonotype was seen only a few times. This chain uses TRBV3-1 with TRBJ1-2; D is ambiguous. This CDR3 contains 13 residues. With 8 bases removed from V and 6 bases from J, the gap between germline ends came to 16 bases. The germline gives CDR1 LGHDT, CDR2 YNNKEL (reference sequence). This CDR3 reads CASHGGLTDGYTF. The CDR3 bases are TGTGCCAGCCATGGCGGGCTAACCGATGGCTACACCTTC.

In this sample, this clonotype turned up many times. The DNA is omitted, as the CDR3 cannot be located on it reliably, and the CDR3 follows TCRdb's listing. The V and J genes are TRBV1 and TRBJ1-1. TRBV1 is assigned pseudogene status. The CDR3 comprises 15 residues, both ends counted. CDR3 residues: CASSQVVGVGTEAFF.

This clonotype was detected ten times or more. The chain carries TRBV29-1 and TRBJ1-1; no definite D call. The CDR3 contains 14 residues. The V end lost 0 bases, the J end lost 0 bases, and 8 bases lay between the germline ends. The germline V gene encodes CDR1 SQVTM and CDR2 ANQGSEA. CDR3 nucleotide sequence: TGCAGCGTTGAAGACCCGGGGATGAACACTGAAGCTTTCTTT. Protein: CSVEDPGMNTEAFF.